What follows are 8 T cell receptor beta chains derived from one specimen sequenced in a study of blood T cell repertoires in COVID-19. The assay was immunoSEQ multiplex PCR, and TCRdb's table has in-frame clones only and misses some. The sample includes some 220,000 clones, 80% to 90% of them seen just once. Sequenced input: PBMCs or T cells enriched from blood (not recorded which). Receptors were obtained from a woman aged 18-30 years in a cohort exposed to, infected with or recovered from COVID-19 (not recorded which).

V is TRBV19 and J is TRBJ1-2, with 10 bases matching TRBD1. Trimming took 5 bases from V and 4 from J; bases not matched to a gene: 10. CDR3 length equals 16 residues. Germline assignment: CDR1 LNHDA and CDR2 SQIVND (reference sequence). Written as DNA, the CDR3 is TGTGCCAGTAGTCCAGGATGGGGACAGGGGAGCTATGGCTACACCTTC. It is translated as CASSPGWGQGSYGYTF.

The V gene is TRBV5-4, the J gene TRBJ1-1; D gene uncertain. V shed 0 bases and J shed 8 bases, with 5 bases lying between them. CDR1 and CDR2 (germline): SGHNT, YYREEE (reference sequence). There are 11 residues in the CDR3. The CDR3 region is CASSLEEEAFF. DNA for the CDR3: TGTGCCAGCAGCTTGGAGGAGGAAGCTTTCTTT.

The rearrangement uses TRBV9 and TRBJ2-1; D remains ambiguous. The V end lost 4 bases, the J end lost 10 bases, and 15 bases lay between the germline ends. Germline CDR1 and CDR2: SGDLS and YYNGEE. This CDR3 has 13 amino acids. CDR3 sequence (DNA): TGTGCCAGCAGCATTCACTTCTCCGGGGAGCAGTTCTTC. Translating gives CASSIHFSGEQFF. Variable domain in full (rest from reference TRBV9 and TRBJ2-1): DSGVTQTPKHLITATGQRVTLRCSPRSGDLSVYWYQQSLDQGLQFLIQYYNGEERAKGNILERFSAQQFPDLHSELNLSSLELGDSALYFCASSIHFSGEQFFGPGTRLTVL.

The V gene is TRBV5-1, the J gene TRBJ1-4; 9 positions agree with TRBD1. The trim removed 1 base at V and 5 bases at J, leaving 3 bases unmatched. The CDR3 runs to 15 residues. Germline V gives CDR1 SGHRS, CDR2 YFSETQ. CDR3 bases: TGCGCCAGCAGCTTGCGGACAGGGGAGAATGAAAAACTGTTTTTT. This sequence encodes CASSLRTGENEKLFF.

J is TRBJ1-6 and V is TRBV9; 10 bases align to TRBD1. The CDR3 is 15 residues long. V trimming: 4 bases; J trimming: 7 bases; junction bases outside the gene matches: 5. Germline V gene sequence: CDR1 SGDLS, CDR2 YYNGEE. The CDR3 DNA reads TGTGCCAGCAGCCCAGGGACAGGGGAAAATTCACCCCTCCACTTT. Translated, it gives CASSPGTGENSPLHF.

CDR3 region: CASSSQGSNEKLFF. For the CDR3, the DNA is TGTGCCAGCAGTTCCCAGGGGTCTAATGAAAAACTGTTTTTT. The rearrangement links TRBV6-5 to TRBJ1-4; D is perhaps TRBD1 (6 bases). Trimming took off 4 bases at V and 3 bases at J, with 9 bases between the two ends. From germline, CDR1 is MNHEY and CDR2 SVGAGI. The CDR3 extends over 14 amino acids.

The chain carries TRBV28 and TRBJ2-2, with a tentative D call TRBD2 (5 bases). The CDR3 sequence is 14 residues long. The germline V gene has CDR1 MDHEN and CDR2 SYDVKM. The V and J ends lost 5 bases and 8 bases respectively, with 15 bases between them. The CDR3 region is CASSRLVERGELFF. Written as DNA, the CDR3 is TGTGCCAGCAGTAGGCTAGTAGAGCGGGGGGAGCTGTTTTTT.

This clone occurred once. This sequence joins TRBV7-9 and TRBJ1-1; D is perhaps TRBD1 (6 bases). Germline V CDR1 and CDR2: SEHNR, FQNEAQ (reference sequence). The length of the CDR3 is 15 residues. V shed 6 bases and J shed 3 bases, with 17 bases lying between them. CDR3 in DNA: TGTGCCAGCAGGCCGGCAGGGGCCCAGGACACTGAAGCTTTCTTT. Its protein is CASRPAGAQDTEAFF.